This entry is about one T cell receptor beta chain. This sample was taken from a study of CD4+ T cells in melanoma. Using immunoSEQ multiplex PCR, the repertoire was profiled, and TCRdb retains in-frame clones only, with some absent. The sample shows 40,000 to 50,000 clones, approximately 92% of them seen only once. Trimming stripped 6 bases from V and 0 bases from J, with 9 bases between. The CDR3 covers 15 residues. Germline V CDR1 and CDR2: MDHEN, SYDVKM. Sequenced material: peripheral blood. The clonotype was recovered from a human donor with melanoma. The chain joins TRBV28 to TRBJ1-6; D remains unclear. The CDR3 DNA sequence: TGTGCCAGCAGGGACCCAAGCTCCTATAATTCACCCCTCCACTTT. This gives the protein CASRDPSSYNSPLHF.